The next 9 T cell receptor beta chains were all read from a single sample in a study of beta chain features in type 1 diabetes. Since all of the isolated RNA was reverse transcribed, expressed TCRB transcripts were what got sequenced. The protocol was immunoSEQ multiplex PCR, while the TCRdb copy is restricted to in-frame clones and leaves out a portion. The table lists hundreds of thousands of clones, about an eighth of them singletons. Their cognate antigens are unknown. Whole-study results and caveats: TCRB CDR3s were moderately but significantly shorter in Type 1 diabetes patients in all four CD4+ subsets.

Sequenced input: naive CD4+ T cells from blood. These TCRs come from a man aged 18 to 30 with type 1 diabetes.

J is TRBJ1-1 and V is TRBV4-1; D unresolved. The ends were cut back, 3 bases at V and 1 base at J, with 12 bases in the middle. The germline CDR1 and CDR2 sequences are MGHRA and YSYEKL. This CDR3 has 15 residues. For the CDR3, the DNA is TGCGCCAGCAGCCACCTCCGGACCGAGAACACTGAAGCTTTCTTT. Translated, it gives CASSHLRTENTEAFF.

This clone was observed a handful of times. This chain links TRBV19 with TRBJ2-2; D possibly corresponds to TRBD1 (7 bases). V was pared by 6 bases and J by 3 bases, with 20 bases between. This CDR3 is built from 17 residues. CDR1 and CDR2 from the germline V gene are LNHDA and SQIVND (reference sequence). The CDR3 protein is CASSKLGQRADTGELFF. CDR3 nucleotides: TGTGCCAGTAGCAAATTGGGACAGCGGGCGGACACCGGGGAGCTGTTTTTT.

Only a few counts were recorded for this clone. The chain carries TRBV9 and TRBJ1-1, with 9 nucleotides matching TRBD1. This CDR3 is 15 amino acids long. Germline CDR1 is SGDLS and CDR2 is YYNGEE. The trim removed 0 bases at V and 1 base at J, leaving 1 base unmatched. The DNA for the CDR3 is TGTGCCAGCAGCGTAGGACAGGGGGGGAACACTGAAGCTTTCTTT. Amino acid sequence: CASSVGQGGNTEAFF.

The chain is built from TRBV11-2 and TRBJ1-1; D gene ambiguous. Germline loops: CDR1 SGHAT, CDR2 FQNNGV. V lost 1 base to trimming and J lost 2 bases, with 5 bases between them. The CDR3 loop spans 13 amino acids. The CDR3 is CASSLGGNTEAFF. In DNA, the CDR3 is TGTGCCAGCAGCTTAGGAGGAAACACTGAAGCTTTCTTT. The full variable domain, in which reference TRBV11-2 and TRBJ1-1 provide the parts outside the CDR3, is EAGVAQSPRYKIIEKRQSVAFWCNPISGHATLYWYQQILGQGPKLLIQFQNNGVVDDSQLPKDRFSAERLKGVDSTLKIQPAKLEDSAVYLCASSLGGNTEAFFGQGTRLTVV.

This clone was observed a handful of times. This chain joins TRBV4-3 and TRBJ2-3, with D tentatively TRBD1 or TRBD2 (5 bases each). The germline CDR1 and CDR2 sequences are LGHNA and YSLEER. Trimming took 1 base from V and 7 from J, leaving 12 bases between them. This CDR3 has 14 amino acids. CDR3 residues: CASSQGPGPNTQYF. In nucleotides, the CDR3 is TGCGCCAGCAGCCAAGGACCGGGGCCGAATACGCAGTATTTT.

The chain carries TRBV5-1 and TRBJ1-3, with 9 bases aligning to TRBD1. Germline loops: CDR1 SGHRS, CDR2 YFSETQ. J gave up 7 bases and V 0 bases, and 5 bases lay outside the gene matches. The CDR3 length is 15 residues. The DNA for the CDR3 is TGCGCCAGCAGCTTGGCCGGACAGGGGAGGAACACCATATATTTT. Its translation is CASSLAGQGRNTIYF.

The rearrangement links TRBV7-2 to TRBJ2-2; 12 nucleotides align to TRBD2. Germline lookup yields CDR1 SGHTA and CDR2 FQGNSA. This CDR3 comprises 15 residues. Trimming at V came to 1 base and at J to 6 bases, leaving 0 bases not matched to a gene. CDR3 protein: CASSLGLAGAGELFF. The CDR3, as DNA: TGTGCCAGCAGCTTAGGACTAGCGGGAGCCGGGGAGCTGTTTTTT.

In this sample, this clone turned up a few times. V usage is TRBV19 and J usage is TRBJ2-4; no definite D call. From germline, CDR1 is LNHDA and CDR2 SQIVND (reference sequence). The CDR3 spans 13 residues. V lost 7 bases, J lost 1 base, and 8 bases lay in between. The CDR3 sequence is CASIGWAKNIQYF. In DNA, the CDR3 is TGTGCCAGTATTGGTTGGGCCAAAAACATTCAGTACTTC.

The chain recombines TRBV7-2 with TRBJ2-3, with 8 bases fitting TRBD1. The length of the CDR3 is 14 residues. Germline assignment: CDR1 SGHTA and CDR2 FQGNSA. After removal of 2 bases from V and 5 bases from J, the junction contained 3 bases not matched to a gene. CDR3 DNA sequence: TGTGCCAGCAGCTTAACAGGGGGTCAAGATACGCAGTATTTT. Translating gives CASSLTGGQDTQYF. Full variable domain (rest looked up from reference TRBV7-2 and TRBJ2-3): GAGVSQSPSNKVTEKGKDVELRCDPISGHTALYWYRQSLGQGLEFLIYFQGNSAPDKSGLPSDRFSAERTGGSVSTLTIQRTQQEDSAVYLCASSLTGGQDTQYFGPGTRLTVL.